Here is one T cell receptor beta chain with its context. Profiled with immunoSEQ multiplex PCR; TCRdb holds only in-frame clones, not every one. The sample carries around 2.3 million clones, roughly 95% recorded once. This sample was taken from a study of shared clonotypes between healthy human individuals. J was trimmed by 2 bases and V by 4 bases; bases with no gene match: 3. Germline-derived CDR1 and CDR2 are SGHRS and YFSETQ. The CDR3 runs 15 residues. V usage is TRBV5-1 and J usage is TRBJ2-3; 11 nucleotides line up with TRBD1. Material: naive CD4+ T cells sorted from blood. As to subset: CD45RA+ positively selected. This receptor was taken from a man aged 18-30 years in good health. The CDR3 reads CASSQDRGLTDTQYF. Here the CDR3 DNA reads TGCGCCAGCAGCCAGGACAGGGGGCTCACAGATACGCAGTATTTT.